This TCR beta chain was obtained from a study of blood T cell repertoires in COVID-19. Study at large: The analysed material was cDNA or gDNA that came from T cells, B-cell-depleted T cells, or PBMCs.

Sequenced by immunoSEQ multiplex PCR; TCRdb stores in-frame clones only, minus some. The sample consists of some 73,000 clones, 85% of them appearing once. In germline, CDR1 is SGHDN, CDR2 FVKESK. The length of the CDR3 is 15 residues. The J segment lost 6 bases and the V segment lost 3 bases, leaving 7 bases of the junction unmatched. The rearrangement uses TRBV14 and TRBJ2-3, with 9 bases identical to TRBD2. The sample was peripheral blood. This sequence originates from a man aged 50-59 years with COVID-19, enrolled during active disease. CDR3 loop: CASSQDIAGVDTQYF. CDR3 sequence (DNA): TGTGCCAGCAGCCAGGATATAGCGGGAGTTGATACGCAGTATTTT.